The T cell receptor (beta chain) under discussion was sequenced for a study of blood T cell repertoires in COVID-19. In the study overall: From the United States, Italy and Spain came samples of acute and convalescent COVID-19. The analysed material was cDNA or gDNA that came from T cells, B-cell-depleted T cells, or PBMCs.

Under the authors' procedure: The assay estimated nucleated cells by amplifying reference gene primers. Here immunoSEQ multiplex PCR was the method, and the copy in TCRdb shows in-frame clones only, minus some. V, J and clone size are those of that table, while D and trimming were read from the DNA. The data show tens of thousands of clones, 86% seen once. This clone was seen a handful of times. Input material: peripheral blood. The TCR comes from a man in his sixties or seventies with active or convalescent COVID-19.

The CDR3 nucleotides read TGTGCCAGCAGTGACTCTCATGTACCGGGACAGGGGGCCTATGGCTACACCTTC. Amino acid sequence: CASSDSHVPGQGAYGYTF. The chain recombines TRBV6-4 with TRBJ1-2; 12 bases are shared with TRBD1. J lost 4 bases, V lost 0 bases, and 9 bases had no gene match. CDR1 MRHNA and CDR2 SNTAGT come from the germline V gene. This CDR3 is 18 amino acids long.